The clone carrying this T cell receptor beta chain was picked up many times. Antigen specificity is unknown. Per the germline V gene, CDR1 is DFQATT and CDR2 is SNEGSKA (reference sequence). With V trimmed by 3 bases and J by 3 bases, 3 bases remained unmatched. There are 16 residues in the CDR3. The sample originates from a study of neurological immune-mediated disorders. Findings of the study overall: CDR3 amino acid sequences found in expanded clones were never shared across subjects, suggesting private repertoires in all groups.

The method for making cDNA was 5'RACE, and it used 10-nucleotide random UMIs. Every sequencing run produced over 190 million TCR-beta sequences that came from 15-18 subjects. Via MiXCR, TCRdb re-called the 5' RACE reads, giving one row per CDR3 protein. The table records 36,000 or so distinct CDR3 sequences, approximately 10% of them present only once. The TCR was taken from a woman under 40 with HTLV-1-associated myelopathy (HAM/TSP). This sequence joins TRBV20-1 and TRBJ2-6; 12 bases line up with TRBD2. The sample comprised PBMCs. The CDR3 DNA follows: TGCAGTGCTAGTACTAGCGGGGGGAGTGGGGCCAACGTCCTGACTTTC. Encoded protein: CSASTSGGSGANVLTF.